The entry below gives a single TCR beta chain sequence along with its context. Its antigen is still unknown. The record has no base qualities; no much larger clone is one base away. There are 14 amino acids in the CDR3, from cysteine to phenylalanine inclusive. CDR3 DNA only is kept here, 42 bases in frame from base 1. Trimming removed 2 bases from V and 5 bases from J, leaving 11 bases between the germline ends. From the germline V gene, CDR1 is MNHEY and CDR2 is SVGAGI. A cohort of about 31 patients with locally advanced or metastatic urothelial carcinoma, treated at Memorial Sloan Kettering on a trial protocol, was included. Peripheral blood mononuclear cells were collected from each patient pretreatment and during treatment, giving between 1 and 8 total time points per patient. The Qiagen DNeasy Blood extraction kit was used to purify genomic DNA from total PBMCs and tumor samples. PBMCs were collected pretreatment and during treatment, and were isolated and stored as previously described.

The data were taken from a study of PD-L1 blockade in urothelial cancer (TCRdb year 2017). With regard to the full study: Every patient began therapy in about 2014 and was given atezolizumab 1,200 mg intravenously every 3 weeks. About 85% of the roughly 29 patients were identified as males with urothelial cancer of bladder origin, and a prior smoking history was reported by 18 of 29 patients. An ECOG performance status of 0 or 1 was recorded for the patients, and 0 to 3 prior chemotherapy regimens had been received by the patients. Blood samples were analyzed 3 weeks after the start of treatment (second dose) and 6 weeks after the start of treatment. Blood samples gave a median of 141,255 T cells and tens of thousands of unique TCRs, with a median clonality of 0.080. Somatic, immune and clinical correlates of response to PD-L1 blockade with atezolizumab in urothelial cancer were the focus of an exploratory multi-omic analysis. Pretreatment tumor samples, along with matched peripheral blood serially collected before and after atezolizumab treatment, were subjected to TCR sequencing. Durable clinical benefit meant progression-free survival longer than 6 months, and TCR features were also tested against progression-free and overall survival. Whole exome sequencing and RNA sequencing of pretreatment tumors were performed alongside TCR sequencing in the same patients. Durable clinical benefit was achieved by nine patients and was not achieved by 20 patients. Under 30 patients had pretreatment blood TCR-seq, around 25 had at least one posttreatment blood collection, and around 25 had tumor TCR-seq. The study at large found these results: Small sample size (n of about 30) and many exploratory analyses mean the results are intended to be hypothesis-generating. A pretreatment peripheral blood TCR clonality below the median was linked to improved progression-free and overall survival. Greater expansion of tumor-associated TCR clones in peripheral blood 3 weeks after the start of treatment was observed in patients with durable benefit (n ≈ 22, p = 0.022).

Synthetic TCR analog templates were spiked into each PCR to estimate absolute template abundance from read counts. Using the immunoSEQ assay, TCRbeta CDR3 regions were amplified from genomic DNA with bias-controlled V and J gene primers. Rearranged TCRbeta segments were sequenced at approximately 20X coverage. Under the source paper's analysis protocol: Clustering was used to correct sequencing errors, and CDR3s were annotated against IMGT to assign V, D and J genes. Downstream analyses used only productive TCRbeta rearrangements, leaving out any out-of-frame or stop-codon sequences. To compute clonality, Shannon entropy was normalized by the log of the number of unique productive sequences and then subtracted from one. Clones differing between time points or between blood and tumor were identified by Fisher's exact test with Benjamini-Hochberg correction at adjusted p below 0.01. TCRdb carries this immuneACCESS record with in-frame sequences only. Its versions omit some clonotypes, under half of them owing to an unresolved V gene in the studies checked, with the rest unexplained. V, J and clone size reflect that table, while D and trimming were determined from the DNA. The sample table contains about 29,000 clones; only one count was recorded for around 87% of them. Jointly, the top ten make up 1.5% to 2% of the sample.

This specimen consisted of PBMCs, obtained around atezolizumab (anti-PD-L1) treatment. The TCR originated in a man aged 45-60 years with urothelial cancer. In this chain, TRBV6-5 is recombined with TRBJ2-3; the D segment could be TRBD1, given 7 matching bases. The CDR3 is CASSYRGTEDTQYF. DNA sequence: TGTGCCAGCAGTTACCGGGGGACAGAAGATACGCAGTATTTT.